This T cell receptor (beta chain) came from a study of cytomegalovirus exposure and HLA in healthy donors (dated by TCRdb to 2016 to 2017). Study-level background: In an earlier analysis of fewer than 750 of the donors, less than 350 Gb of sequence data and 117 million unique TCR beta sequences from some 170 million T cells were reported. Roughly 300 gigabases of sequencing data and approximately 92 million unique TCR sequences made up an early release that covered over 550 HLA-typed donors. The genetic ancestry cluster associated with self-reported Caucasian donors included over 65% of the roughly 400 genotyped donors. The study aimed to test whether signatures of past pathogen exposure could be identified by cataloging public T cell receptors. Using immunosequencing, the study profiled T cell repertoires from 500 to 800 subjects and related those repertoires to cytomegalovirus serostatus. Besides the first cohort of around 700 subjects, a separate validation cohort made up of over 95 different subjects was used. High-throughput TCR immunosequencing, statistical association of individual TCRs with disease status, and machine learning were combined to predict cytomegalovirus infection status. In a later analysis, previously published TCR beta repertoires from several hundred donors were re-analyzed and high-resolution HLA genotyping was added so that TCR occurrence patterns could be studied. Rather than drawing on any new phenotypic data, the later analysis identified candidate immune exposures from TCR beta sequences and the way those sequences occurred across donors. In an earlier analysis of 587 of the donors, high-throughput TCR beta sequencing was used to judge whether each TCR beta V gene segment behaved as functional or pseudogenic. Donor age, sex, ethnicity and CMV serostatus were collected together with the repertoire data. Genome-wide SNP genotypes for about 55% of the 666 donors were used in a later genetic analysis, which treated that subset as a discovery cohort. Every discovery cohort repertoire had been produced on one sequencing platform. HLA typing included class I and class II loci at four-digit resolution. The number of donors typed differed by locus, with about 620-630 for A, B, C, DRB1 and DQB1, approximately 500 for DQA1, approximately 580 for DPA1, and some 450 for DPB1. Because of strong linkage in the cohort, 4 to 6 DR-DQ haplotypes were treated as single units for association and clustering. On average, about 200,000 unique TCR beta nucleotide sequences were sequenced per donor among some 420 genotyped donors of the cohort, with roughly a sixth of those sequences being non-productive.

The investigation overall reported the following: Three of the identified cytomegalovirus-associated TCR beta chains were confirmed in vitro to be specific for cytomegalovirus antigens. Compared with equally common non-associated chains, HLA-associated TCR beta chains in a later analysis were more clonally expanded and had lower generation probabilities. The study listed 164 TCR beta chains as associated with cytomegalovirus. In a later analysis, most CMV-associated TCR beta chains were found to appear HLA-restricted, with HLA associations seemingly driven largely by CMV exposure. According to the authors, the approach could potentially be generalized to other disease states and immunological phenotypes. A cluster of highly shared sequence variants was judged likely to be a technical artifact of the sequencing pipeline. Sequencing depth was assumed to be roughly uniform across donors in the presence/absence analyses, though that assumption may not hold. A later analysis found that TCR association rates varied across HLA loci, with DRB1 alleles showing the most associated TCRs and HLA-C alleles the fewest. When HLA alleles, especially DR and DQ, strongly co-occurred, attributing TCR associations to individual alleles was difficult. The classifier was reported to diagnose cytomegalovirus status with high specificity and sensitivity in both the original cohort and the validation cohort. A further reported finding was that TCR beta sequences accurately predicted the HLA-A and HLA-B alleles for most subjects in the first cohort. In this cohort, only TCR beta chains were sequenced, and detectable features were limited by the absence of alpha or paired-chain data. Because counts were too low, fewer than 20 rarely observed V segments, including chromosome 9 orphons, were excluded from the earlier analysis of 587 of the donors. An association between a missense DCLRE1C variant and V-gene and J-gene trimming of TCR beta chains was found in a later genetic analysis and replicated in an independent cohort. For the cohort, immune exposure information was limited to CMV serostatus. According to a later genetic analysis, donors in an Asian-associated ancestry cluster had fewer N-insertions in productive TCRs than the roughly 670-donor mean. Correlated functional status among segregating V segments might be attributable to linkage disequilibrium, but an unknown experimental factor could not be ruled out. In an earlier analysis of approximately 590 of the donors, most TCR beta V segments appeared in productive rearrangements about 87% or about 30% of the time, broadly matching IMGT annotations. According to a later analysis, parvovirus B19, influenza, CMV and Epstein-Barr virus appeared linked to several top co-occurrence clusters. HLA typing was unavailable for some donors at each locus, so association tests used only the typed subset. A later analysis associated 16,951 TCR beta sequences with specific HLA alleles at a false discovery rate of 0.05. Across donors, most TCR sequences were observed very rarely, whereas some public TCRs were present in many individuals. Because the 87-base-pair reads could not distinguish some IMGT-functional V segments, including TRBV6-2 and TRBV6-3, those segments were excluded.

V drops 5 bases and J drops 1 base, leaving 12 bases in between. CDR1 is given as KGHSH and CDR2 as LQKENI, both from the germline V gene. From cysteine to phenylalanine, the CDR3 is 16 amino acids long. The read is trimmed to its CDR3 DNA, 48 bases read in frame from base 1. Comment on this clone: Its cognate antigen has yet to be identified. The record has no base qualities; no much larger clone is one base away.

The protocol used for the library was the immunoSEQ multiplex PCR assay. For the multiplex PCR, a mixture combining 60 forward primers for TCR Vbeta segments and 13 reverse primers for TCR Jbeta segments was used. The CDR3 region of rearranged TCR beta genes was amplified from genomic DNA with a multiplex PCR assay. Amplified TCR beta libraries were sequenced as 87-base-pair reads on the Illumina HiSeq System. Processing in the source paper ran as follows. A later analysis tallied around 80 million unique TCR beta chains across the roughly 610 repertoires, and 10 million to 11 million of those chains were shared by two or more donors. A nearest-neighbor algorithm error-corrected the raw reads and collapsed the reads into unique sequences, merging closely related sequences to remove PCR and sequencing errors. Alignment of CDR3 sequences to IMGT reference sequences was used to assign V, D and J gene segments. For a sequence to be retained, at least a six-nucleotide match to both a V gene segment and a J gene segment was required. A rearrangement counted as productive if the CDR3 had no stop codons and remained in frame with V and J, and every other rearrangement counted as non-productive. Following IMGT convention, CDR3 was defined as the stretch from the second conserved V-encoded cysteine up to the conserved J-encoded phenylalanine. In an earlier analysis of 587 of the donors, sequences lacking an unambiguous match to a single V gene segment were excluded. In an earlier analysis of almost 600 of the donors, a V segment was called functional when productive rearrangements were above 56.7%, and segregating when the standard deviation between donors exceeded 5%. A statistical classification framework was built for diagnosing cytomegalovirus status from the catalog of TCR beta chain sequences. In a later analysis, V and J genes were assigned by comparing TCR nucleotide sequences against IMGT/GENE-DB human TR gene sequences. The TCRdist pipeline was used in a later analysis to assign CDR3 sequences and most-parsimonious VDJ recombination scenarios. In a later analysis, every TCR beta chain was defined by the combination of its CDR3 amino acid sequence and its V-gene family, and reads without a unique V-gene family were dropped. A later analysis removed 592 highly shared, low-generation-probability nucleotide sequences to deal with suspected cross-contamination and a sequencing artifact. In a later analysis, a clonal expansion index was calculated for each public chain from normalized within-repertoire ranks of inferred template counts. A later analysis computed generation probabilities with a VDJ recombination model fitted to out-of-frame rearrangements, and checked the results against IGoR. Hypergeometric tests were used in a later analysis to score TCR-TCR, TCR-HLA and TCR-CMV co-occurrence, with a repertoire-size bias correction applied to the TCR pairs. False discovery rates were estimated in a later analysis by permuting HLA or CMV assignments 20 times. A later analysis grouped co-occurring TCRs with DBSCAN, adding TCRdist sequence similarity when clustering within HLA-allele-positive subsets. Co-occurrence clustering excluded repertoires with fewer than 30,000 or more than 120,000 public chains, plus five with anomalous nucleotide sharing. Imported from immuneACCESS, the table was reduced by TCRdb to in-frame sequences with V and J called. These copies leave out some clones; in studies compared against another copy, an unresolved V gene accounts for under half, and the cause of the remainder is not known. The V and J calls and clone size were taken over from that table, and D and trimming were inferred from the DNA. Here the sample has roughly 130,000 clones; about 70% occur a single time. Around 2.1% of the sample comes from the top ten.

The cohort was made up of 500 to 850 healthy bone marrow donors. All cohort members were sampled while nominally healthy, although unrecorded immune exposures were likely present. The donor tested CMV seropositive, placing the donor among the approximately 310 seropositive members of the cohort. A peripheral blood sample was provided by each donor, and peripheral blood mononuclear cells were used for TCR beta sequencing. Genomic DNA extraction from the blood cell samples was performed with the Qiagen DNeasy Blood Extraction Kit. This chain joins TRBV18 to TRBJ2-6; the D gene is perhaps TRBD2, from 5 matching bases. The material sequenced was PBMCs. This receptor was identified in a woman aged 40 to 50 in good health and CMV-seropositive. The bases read TGTGCCAGCTCAGAGGGTTTGGGGTCTGGGGCCAACGTCCTGACTTTC. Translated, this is CASSEGLGSGANVLTF. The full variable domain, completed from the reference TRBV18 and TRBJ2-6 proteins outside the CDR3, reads NAGVMQNPRHLVRRRGQEARLRCSPMKGHSHVYWYRQLPEEGLKFMVYLQKENIIDESGMPKERFSAEFPKEGPSILRIQQVVRGDSAAYFCASSEGLGSGANVLTFGAGSRLTVL.